The 10 T cell receptor beta chains given below trace back to one sample, sequenced in a study of blood T cell repertoires in COVID-19. Clones were read by immunoSEQ multiplex PCR, and TCRdb kept only the in-frame ones, dropping some. The sample gives roughly 150,000 clones, around 87% of which show up once; just over 2.5% is in the top ten. Sample: peripheral blood. The origin of the receptors is a woman aged 80 or over with COVID-19, enrolled during active disease.

The rearrangement links TRBV10-2 to TRBJ1-2; D is ambiguous. Looked up from germline, CDR1 is WSHSY and CDR2 is SAAADI. CDR3 size: 11 residues. With 8 bases removed from V and 8 bases from J, the gap between germline ends came to 12 bases. The CDR3 is CASGETPGYTF. CDR3 nucleotides: TGCGCCAGCGGGGAGACTCCCGGCTACACCTTC.

The CDR3 nucleotides are TGTGCCAGCAGCCAGGATGACAGGAACTATGGCTACACCTTC. Protein sequence: CASSQDDRNYGYTF. The V and J genes are TRBV3-1 (or the pseudogene TRBV3-2) and TRBJ1-2; the D gene is possibly TRBD1 (6 bases). Trimming took off 3 bases at V and 2 bases at J, with 10 bases between the two ends. The CDR3 runs to 14 residues. The germline V gene encodes CDR1 LGHDT and CDR2 YNNKEL (reference sequence).

V gene TRBV6-2 or TRBV6-3 combines with J gene TRBJ2-2, with TRBD2 identical over 11 bases. V shed 0 bases, J shed 4 bases, and the junction held 10 bases outside the gene matches. Germline V lookup: CDR1 MNHEY, CDR2 SVGEGT. This CDR3 spans 19 amino acids. The CDR3 coding sequence is TGTGCCAGCAGTTACTCGACAGCACTAGCGGGAGCGATCACCGGGGAGCTGTTTTTT. Protein: CASSYSTALAGAITGELFF.

The chain links TRBV3-1 (or the pseudogene TRBV3-2) to TRBJ1-1; D perhaps matches TRBD1 (6 bases). This CDR3 spans 12 amino acids. Looked up from germline, CDR1 is LGHDT and CDR2 is YNNKEL (reference sequence). V was clipped by 5 bases and J by 4 bases, with 8 bases between them. This CDR3 reads CASSSGVTEAFF. CDR3 in DNA: TGTGCCAGCAGCTCAGGGGTCACTGAAGCTTTCTTT.

This clone was found once. Written as DNA, the CDR3 is TGCGCCAGCAGCCTCCAGGGGCGCGGGGCCAACGTCCTGACTTTC. Protein: CASSLQGRGANVLTF. The chain recombines TRBV5-1 with TRBJ2-6; tentatively, D is TRBD1 (6 bases). V lost 4 bases, J lost 4 bases, and 12 bases lay in between. CDR1 is SGHRS, CDR2 YFSETQ, per germline. The CDR3 length is 15 residues.

This chain links TRBV28 with TRBJ1-1; D gene uncertain. The CDR3 consists of 13 residues. CDR1 is MDHEN, CDR2 SYDVKM, per germline. The V end lost 4 bases, the J end lost 6 bases, and 12 bases lay between the germline ends. CDR3 nucleotide sequence: TGTGCCAGCAGTTCTCTAGCGAAATCTGAAGCTTTCTTT. Its translation: CASSSLAKSEAFF.

The chain's CDR3 is CASSYLTGDYGYTF. CDR3 in DNA: TGTGCCAGCAGTTATCTGACAGGGGACTATGGCTACACCTTC. The chain combines TRBV6-6 with TRBJ1-2; TRBD1 matches at 8 bases. The V and J ends lost 3 bases and 3 bases, in that order; junction bases with no gene match: 3. Germline-derived CDR1 and CDR2 are MNHNY and SVGAGI (reference sequence). The CDR3 covers 14 residues.

This clone was detected once. This CDR3 reads CASSLAEGLTGELFF. Here the CDR3 DNA reads TGCGCCAGCAGCTTAGCGGAGGGCCTAACCGGGGAGCTGTTTTTT. This chain links TRBV5-1 with TRBJ2-2; TRBD2 might be the D (6 bases). V was shortened by 2 bases and J by 5 bases, with 13 bases between the two germline ends. This CDR3 is built from 15 residues. CDR1 and CDR2 from the germline V gene are SGHRS and YFSETQ. Drawing the rest from reference TRBV5-1 and TRBJ2-2, the complete variable domain is KAGVTQTPRYLIKTRGQQVTLSCSPISGHRSVSWYQQTPGQGLQFLFEYFSETQRNKGNFPGRFSGRQFSNSRSEMNVSTLELGDSALYLCASSLAEGLTGELFFGEGSRLTVL.

This chain links TRBV4-2 with TRBJ2-7, with 12 bases aligning to TRBD2. The V segment lost 0 bases and the J segment 4 bases; nucleotides outside the gene matches: 13. CDR3 size: 19 residues. From germline, CDR1 is LGHNA and CDR2 YNFKEQ. CDR3 in amino acids: CASSQEARGLAGGGYEQYF. CDR3 DNA sequence: TGTGCCAGCAGCCAAGAGGCCCGGGGGCTAGCGGGAGGGGGATACGAGCAGTACTTC.

V gene TRBV19 combines with J gene TRBJ1-5; D is unresolved. There are 11 residues in the CDR3. The germline CDR1 and CDR2 sequences are LNHDA and SQIVND (reference sequence). Trimming cost V 8 bases and J 9 bases, with 11 bases left between them. DNA for the CDR3: TGTGCCAGTCGATCCTCCGGGCCCCAGCATTTT. Protein product: CASRSSGPQHF.